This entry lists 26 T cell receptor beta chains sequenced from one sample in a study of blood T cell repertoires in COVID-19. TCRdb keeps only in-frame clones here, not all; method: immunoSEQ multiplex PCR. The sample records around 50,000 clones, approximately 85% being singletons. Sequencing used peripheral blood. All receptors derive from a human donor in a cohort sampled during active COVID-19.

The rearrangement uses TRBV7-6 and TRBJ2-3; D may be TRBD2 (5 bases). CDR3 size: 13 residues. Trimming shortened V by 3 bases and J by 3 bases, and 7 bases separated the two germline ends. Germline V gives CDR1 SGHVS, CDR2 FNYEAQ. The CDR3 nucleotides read TGTGCCAGCAGCTTCCCGGGGACAGATACGCAGTATTTT. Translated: CASSFPGTDTQYF. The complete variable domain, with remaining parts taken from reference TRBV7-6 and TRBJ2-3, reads GAGVSQSPRYKVTKRGQDVALRCDPISGHVSLYWYRQALGQGPEFLTYFNYEAQQDKSGLPNDRFSAERPEGSISTLTIQRTEQRDSAMYRCASSFPGTDTQYFGPGTRLTVL.

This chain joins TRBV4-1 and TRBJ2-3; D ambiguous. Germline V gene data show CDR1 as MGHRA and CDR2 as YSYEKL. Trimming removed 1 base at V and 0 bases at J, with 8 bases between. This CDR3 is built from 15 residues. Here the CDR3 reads CASSQVASSTDTQYF. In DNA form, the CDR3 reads TGCGCCAGCAGCCAAGTGGCTAGTAGCACAGATACGCAGTATTTT.

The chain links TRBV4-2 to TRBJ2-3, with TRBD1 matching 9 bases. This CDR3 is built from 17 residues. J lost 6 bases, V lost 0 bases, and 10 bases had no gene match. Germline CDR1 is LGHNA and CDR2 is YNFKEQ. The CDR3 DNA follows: TGTGCCAGCAGCCAAGACGCGGGACAGGGCGATAGGGATACGCAGTATTTT. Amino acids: CASSQDAGQGDRDTQYF.

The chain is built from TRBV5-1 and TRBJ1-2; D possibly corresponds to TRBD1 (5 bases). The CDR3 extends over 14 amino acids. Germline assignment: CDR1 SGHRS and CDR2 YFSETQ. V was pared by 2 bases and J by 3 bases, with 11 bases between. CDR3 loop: CASSFDSADYGYTF. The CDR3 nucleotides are TGCGCCAGCAGCTTTGACAGTGCTGACTATGGCTACACCTTC.

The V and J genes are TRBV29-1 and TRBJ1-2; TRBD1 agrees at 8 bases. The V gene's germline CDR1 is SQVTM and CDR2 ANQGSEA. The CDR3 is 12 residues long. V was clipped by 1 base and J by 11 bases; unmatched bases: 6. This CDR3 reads CSVEALDRAYTF. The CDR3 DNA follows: TGCAGCGTTGAAGCCTTGGACAGGGCATACACCTTC.

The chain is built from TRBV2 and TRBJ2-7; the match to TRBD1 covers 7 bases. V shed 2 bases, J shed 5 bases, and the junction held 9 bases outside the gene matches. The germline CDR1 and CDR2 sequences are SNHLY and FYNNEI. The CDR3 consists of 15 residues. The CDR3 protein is CASSESGQRFHEQYF. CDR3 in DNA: TGTGCCAGCAGTGAATCGGGACAGAGGTTCCACGAGCAGTACTTC.

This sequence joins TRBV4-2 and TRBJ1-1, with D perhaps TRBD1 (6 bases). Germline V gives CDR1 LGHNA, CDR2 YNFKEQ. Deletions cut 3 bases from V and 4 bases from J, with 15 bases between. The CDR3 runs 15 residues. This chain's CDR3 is CASSQDDRLPTEAFF. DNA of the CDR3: TGTGCCAGCAGCCAGGACGACAGGCTACCCACTGAAGCTTTCTTT.

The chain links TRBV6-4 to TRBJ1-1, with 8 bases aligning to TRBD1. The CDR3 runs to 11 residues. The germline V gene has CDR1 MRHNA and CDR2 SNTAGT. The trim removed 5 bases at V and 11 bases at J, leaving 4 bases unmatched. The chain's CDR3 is CASSHRGEAFF. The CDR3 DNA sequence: TGTGCCAGCAGTCACAGGGGGGAGGCTTTCTTT.

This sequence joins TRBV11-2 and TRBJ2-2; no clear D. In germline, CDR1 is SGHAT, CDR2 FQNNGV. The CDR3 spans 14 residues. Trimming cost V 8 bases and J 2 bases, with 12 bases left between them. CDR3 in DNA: TGTGCCAGCCTTGAGAGAGCCAACACCGGGGAGCTGTTTTTT. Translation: CASLERANTGELFF.

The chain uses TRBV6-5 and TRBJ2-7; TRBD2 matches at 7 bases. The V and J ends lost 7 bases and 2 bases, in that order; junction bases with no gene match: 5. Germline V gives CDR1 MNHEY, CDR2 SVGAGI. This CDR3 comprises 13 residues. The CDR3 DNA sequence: TGTGCCAGCAATCCAGCGGGGACCTACGAGCAGTACTTC. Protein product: CASNPAGTYEQYF.

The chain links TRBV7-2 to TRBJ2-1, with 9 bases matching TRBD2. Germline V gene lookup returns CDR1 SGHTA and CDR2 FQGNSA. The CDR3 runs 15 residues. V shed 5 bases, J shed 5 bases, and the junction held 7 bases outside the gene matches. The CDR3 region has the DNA TGTGCCAGCAGCGCAAATAGCGGGAGCCACAATGAGCAGTTCTTC. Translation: CASSANSGSHNEQFF.

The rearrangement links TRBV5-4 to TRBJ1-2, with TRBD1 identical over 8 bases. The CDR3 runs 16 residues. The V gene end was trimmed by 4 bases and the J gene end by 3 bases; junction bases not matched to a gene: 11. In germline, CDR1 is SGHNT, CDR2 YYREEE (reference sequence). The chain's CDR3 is CASSPRATGAYYGYTF. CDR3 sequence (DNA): TGTGCCAGCAGCCCCCGGGCGACAGGGGCTTACTATGGCTACACCTTC.

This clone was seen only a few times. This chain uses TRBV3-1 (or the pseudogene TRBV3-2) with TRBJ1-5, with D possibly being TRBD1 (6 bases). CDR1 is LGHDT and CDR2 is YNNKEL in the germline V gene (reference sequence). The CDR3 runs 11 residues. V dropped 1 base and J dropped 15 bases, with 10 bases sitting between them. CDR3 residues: CASSQGWGLHF. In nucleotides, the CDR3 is TGTGCCAGCAGCCAAGGGTGGGGGCTGCATTTT.

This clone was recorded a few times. The CDR3 region has the DNA TGTGCCAGTAATCCGGTCCTATTGCGTCAGCCCCAGCATTTT. Translation: CASNPVLLRQPQHF. The chain employs TRBV19 and TRBJ1-5; no clear D gene. The length of the CDR3 is 14 residues. V was pared by 7 bases and J by 6 bases, with 16 bases between. Looked up from germline, CDR1 is LNHDA and CDR2 is SQIVND (reference sequence).

CDR3 nucleotides: TGCAGTGCTAGTGCCCTGACAGGGGCATCGGGTCAGCCCCAGCATTTT. It is translated as CSASALTGASGQPQHF. The chain links TRBV20-1 to TRBJ1-5; 8 bases are a match to TRBD1. The CDR3 has 16 amino acids. V shed 3 bases, J shed 6 bases, and the junction held 13 bases outside the gene matches. CDR1 is DFQATT, CDR2 SNEGSKA, per germline (reference sequence).

The chain's CDR3 is CASSIPGHLNTEAFF. The CDR3 bases are TGTGCCAGCAGCATTCCGGGACACCTGAACACTGAAGCTTTCTTT. The chain recombines TRBV7-6 with TRBJ1-1; D might be TRBD1 (6 bases). Germline V gene sequence: CDR1 SGHVS, CDR2 FNYEAQ. The CDR3 is 15 amino acids. The germline V and J ends were trimmed by 5 bases and 0 bases, with 13 bases remaining between them.

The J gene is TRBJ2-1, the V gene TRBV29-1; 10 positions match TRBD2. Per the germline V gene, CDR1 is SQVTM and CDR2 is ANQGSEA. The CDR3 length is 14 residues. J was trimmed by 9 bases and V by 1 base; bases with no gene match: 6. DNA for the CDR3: TGCAGCGTTGAAGGTCTAGCGGGAGTGGTTGAGCAGTTCTTC. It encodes CSVEGLAGVVEQFF.

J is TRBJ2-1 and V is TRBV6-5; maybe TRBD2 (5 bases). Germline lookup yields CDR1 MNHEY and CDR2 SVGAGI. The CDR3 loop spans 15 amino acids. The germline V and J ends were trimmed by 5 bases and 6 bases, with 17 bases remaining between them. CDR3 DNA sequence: TGTGCCAGCAGTAAACGGGGATTATTCAGCAATGAGCAGTTCTTC. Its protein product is CASSKRGLFSNEQFF.

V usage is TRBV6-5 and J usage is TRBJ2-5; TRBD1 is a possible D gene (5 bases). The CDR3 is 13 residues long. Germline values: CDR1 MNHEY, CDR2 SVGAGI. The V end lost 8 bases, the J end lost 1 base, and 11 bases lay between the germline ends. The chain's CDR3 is CASGKGSQETQYF. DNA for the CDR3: TGTGCCAGCGGTAAGGGGTCCCAAGAGACCCAGTACTTC.

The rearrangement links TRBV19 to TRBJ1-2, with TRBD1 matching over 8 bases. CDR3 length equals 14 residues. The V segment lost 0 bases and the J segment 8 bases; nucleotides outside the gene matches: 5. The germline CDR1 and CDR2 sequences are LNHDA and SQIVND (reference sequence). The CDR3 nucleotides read TGTGCCAGTAGTATAGAGGGGACAGGTCTCGGCTACACCTTC. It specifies CASSIEGTGLGYTF. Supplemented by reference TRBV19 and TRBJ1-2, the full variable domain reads DGGITQSPKYLFRKEGQNVTLSCEQNLNHDAMYWYRQDPGQGLRLIYYSQIVNDFQKGDIAEGYSVSREKKESFPLTVTSAQKNPTAFYLCASSIEGTGLGYTFGSGTRLTVV.

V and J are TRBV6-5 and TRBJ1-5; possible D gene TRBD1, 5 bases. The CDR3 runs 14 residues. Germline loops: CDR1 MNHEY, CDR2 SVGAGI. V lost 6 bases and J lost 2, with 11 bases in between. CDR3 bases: TGTGCCAGCAGGCAAACAGGACGCAATCAGCCCCAGCATTTT. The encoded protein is CASRQTGRNQPQHF.

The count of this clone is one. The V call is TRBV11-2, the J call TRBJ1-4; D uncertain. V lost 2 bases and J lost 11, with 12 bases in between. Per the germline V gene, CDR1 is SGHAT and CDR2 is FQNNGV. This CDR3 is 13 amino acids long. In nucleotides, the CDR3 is TGTGCCAGCAGCTTAAGGCGGCAGAATAAACTGTTTTTT. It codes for CASSLRRQNKLFF. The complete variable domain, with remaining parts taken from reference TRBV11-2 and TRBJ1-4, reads EAGVAQSPRYKIIEKRQSVAFWCNPISGHATLYWYQQILGQGPKLLIQFQNNGVVDDSQLPKDRFSAERLKGVDSTLKIQPAKLEDSAVYLCASSLRRQNKLFFGSGTQLSVL.

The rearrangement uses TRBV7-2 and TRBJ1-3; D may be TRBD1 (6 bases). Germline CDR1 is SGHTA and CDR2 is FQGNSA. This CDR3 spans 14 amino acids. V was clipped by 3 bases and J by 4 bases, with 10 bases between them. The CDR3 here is CASSFSGAGNTIYF. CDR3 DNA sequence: TGTGCCAGCAGCTTTTCAGGGGCCGGAAACACCATATATTTT.

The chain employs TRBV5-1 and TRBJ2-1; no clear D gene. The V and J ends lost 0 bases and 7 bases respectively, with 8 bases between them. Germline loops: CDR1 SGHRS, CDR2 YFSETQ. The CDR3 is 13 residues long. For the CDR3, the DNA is TGCGCCAGCAGCTTGGCCCTTAGTAATGAGCAGTTCTTC. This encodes CASSLALSNEQFF.

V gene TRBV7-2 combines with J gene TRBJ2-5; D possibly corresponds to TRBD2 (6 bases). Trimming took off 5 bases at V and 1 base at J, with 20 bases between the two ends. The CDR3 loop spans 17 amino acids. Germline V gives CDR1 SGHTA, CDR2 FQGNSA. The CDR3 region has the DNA TGTGCCAGCAGCCCGGGGGTTGGGCGGGGAAGCCAAGAGACCCAGTACTTC. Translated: CASSPGVGRGSQETQYF.

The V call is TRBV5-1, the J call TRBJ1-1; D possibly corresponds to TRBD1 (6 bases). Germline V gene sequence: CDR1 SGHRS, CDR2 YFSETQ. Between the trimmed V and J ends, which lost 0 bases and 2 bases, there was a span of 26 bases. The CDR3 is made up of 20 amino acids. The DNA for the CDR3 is TGCGCCAGCAGCTTGGCCTTAGGGTCAGGGGTTTTCCTTCAAAACACTGAAGCTTTCTTT. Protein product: CASSLALGSGVFLQNTEAFF.